The present entry profiles one T cell receptor beta chain with its context. This clonotype occurred many times. Its antigen is currently not known. There are no base qualities to consult, and no much larger clone falls within one base. Measured from the cysteine to the phenylalanine, the CDR3 is 15 residues long. Just CDR3 DNA is preserved here, 45 bases in frame from base 1. Trimming accounts for 2 bases at V and 4 bases at J, while the number of junction bases matched to no gene is 6. Looking up the germline V gene yields CDR1 SGHTS and CDR2 YDEGEE. TCRdb lists the instrument as Illumina HiSeq 1500. In TCRdb, the public reads were trimmed at Q25 with fastp and aligned with MiXCR, with productive beta chains retained. Here each entry gathers all rows of one CDR3 protein and keeps the most common genes and DNA. The sample contains hundreds of thousands of distinct CDR3 sequences, under 20% of them found a single time. The ten top clones hold more than 10% of the sample.

These data come from a study of T cell repertoires in cytomegalovirus infection (dated by TCRdb to 2018 to 2020). Study-wide context: Donor HLA type was relevant to the analysis, as public TCR beta signatures indicated carriage of CMV infection together with the matching HLA type.

Here is what the overall study found, with its caveats: In the ex vivo response, HLA-C-restricted CMV-specific TCR beta clonotypes were dominant, and in two of eight donors the single most frequent clonotype came from this HLA-C-restricted group. Carriers of CMV infection plus the relevant HLA type were discriminated by the cumulative frequency of public TCR beta family members in the study cohort and in an independent roughly 400-donor cohort.

The V and J segments used are TRBV5-8 and TRBJ2-3, with 8 bases matching TRBD2. Sequenced sample: PBMCs. The receptor was isolated from a human donor in good health (CMV status not recorded). Some clones in this sample may be carry-over from other donors' samples. The CDR3 is CASSFGVGGADTQYF. The bases read TGTGCCAGCAGCTTTGGTGTCGGGGGGGCAGATACGCAGTATTTT. Reference TRBV5-8 and TRBJ2-3 genes cover what lies past the CDR3, so the full variable domain is EAGVTQSPTHLIKTRGQQATLRCSPISGHTSVYWYQQALGLGLQFLLWYDEGEERNRGNFPPRFSGRQFPNYSSELNVNALELEDSALYLCASSFGVGGADTQYFGPGTRLTVL.